This T cell receptor (beta chain) was found in a study of CD8 T cells in Susac syndrome. RNA was extracted with the RNeasy kit, and a quantity of about 0.5 to 1 ug was reverse transcribed using random hexamers. TCRdb itself ran the immunoSEQ multiplex PCR reads through MiXCR, one entry per CDR3 protein. The sample shows more than 150,000 distinct CDR3 sequences, around 95% of them seen only once. V lost 5 bases to trimming and J lost 2 bases, with 10 bases between them. Germline V CDR1 and CDR2: LGHNA, YSLEER. This CDR3 spans 13 amino acids. The source material was CD4+ T cells from PBMCs. This chain uses TRBV4-3 with TRBJ2-7; D gene ambiguous. This clonotype was obtained from a human donor with Susac syndrome. The CDR3 nucleotides are TGCGCCAGCAGCAAAGGTCCCACCTACGAGCAGTACTTC. Translated, it gives CASSKGPTYEQYF.